Each of the 12 T cell receptor delta chains below was sequenced from the same sample in a study of gamma-delta chains in newborns, infants, children. TCRdb redid the clone calls on the reads with CATT. This sample has approximately 8,000 delta-chain clones, with 1.6% found just once. The source material was blood. These receptors originate from a child who was a newborn, infant or young child, either healthy, febrile or measles-vaccinated (not recorded which).

The genes are TRDV1 and TRDJ1; D unclear. TCRdb does not report a J gene; here it was assigned by matching the DNA to germline references. CDR3 length: 26 residues. Between the trimmed V and J ends, which lost 8 bases and 1 base, there was a span of 50 bases. Germline CDR1 reads TSWWSYY; CDR2 reads QGS. The CDR3 bases are TGTGCTCTTCTGACTGCTTGTGAGGTCCGAACCCTCCTTTACCCGGAGATGGCGACGGCCACCGATAAACTCATCTTT. This codes for CALLTACEVRTLLYPEMATATDKLIF.

By share of the sample, this clone is medium-sized. The chain links TRDV3 to TRDJ1; TRDD3 matches 11 bases. Germline CDR1 and CDR2: TVYSNPD and GDNSRS (reference sequence). The CDR3 spans 16 residues. The V and J ends lost 2 bases and 4 bases, in that order; junction bases with no gene match: 12. The CDR3, as DNA: TGTGCCTTTCATTTCCTCGGTTGGGGGATACGCGATAAACTCATCTTT. It encodes CAFHFLGWGIRDKLIF.

This clone was seen a few times. This may be a read error, as it is one base from a much larger clone. The sample holds other DNA sequences that translate to the same CDR3. The chain carries TRDV1 and TRDJ2, with D unclear. This CDR3 is built from 19 residues. Germline V gene data show CDR1 as TSWWSYY and CDR2 as QGS. CDR3 residues: CALGEAPQAREGLTAQLFF. In DNA form, the CDR3 reads TGTGCTCTTGGGGAAGCGCCTCAGGCACGGGAGGGACTGACAGCACAGCTCTTCTTT.

V and J are TRDV1 and TRDJ2, with D perhaps TRDD3 (5 bases). Germline-derived CDR1 and CDR2 are TSWWSYY and QGS. CDR3 length equals 20 residues. Trimming took 0 bases from V and 0 from J, leaving 20 bases between them. The CDR3 region is CALGELGWRGASSLTAQLFF. As DNA, the CDR3 is TGTGCTCTTGGGGAACTAGGGTGGCGGGGGGCCTCCTCTTTGACAGCACAACTCTTCTTT.

The rearrangement uses TRDV1 and TRDJ1, with TRDD3 matching 7 bases. CDR1 is TSWWSYY and CDR2 is QGS in the germline V gene. The CDR3 length is 21 residues. Trimming took 1 base from V and 0 from J; bases not matched to a gene: 20. The CDR3 reads CALGEPLRFLAGGTYTDKLIF. In DNA, the CDR3 is TGTGCTCTTGGGGAACCCCTAAGATTCCTCGCTGGGGGGACGTACACCGATAAACTCATCTTT.

This clone ranks as medium-sized (0.01 to 0.1%). The chain is built from TRDV1 and TRDJ1; 9 nucleotides match TRDD2. Per germline, CDR1 TSWWSYY and CDR2 QGS. Trimming cost V 3 bases and J 1 base; bases outside gene matches: 15. The CDR3 loop spans 19 amino acids. The CDR3 here is CALGDKPSYRGDGTDKLIF. CDR3 DNA sequence: TGTGCTCTTGGGGATAAACCTTCCTACCGAGGGGATGGCACCGATAAACTCATCTTT.

Comments on this clone: The protein that TCRdb holds for this DNA derives from a much larger clone and differs from the translated DNA at residue 13, which likely indicates a read error; the protein shown here is translated from the DNA. The CDR3 nucleotides are TGTGCTCTTGGGGAAAATTCTTACTGGGGGATACAAGGGGCCGATAAACTCATCTTT. Translated, it gives CALGENSYWGIQGADKLIF. The rearrangement joins TRDV1 to TRDJ1; 12 nucleotides align to TRDD3. The V segment lost 2 bases and the J segment 3 bases; nucleotides outside the gene matches: 13. CDR1 and CDR2 from the germline V gene are TSWWSYY and QGS. This CDR3 is built from 19 residues.

This chain joins TRDV1 and TRDJ1, with D maybe TRDD3 (6 bases). V shed 2 bases and J shed 2 bases, with 27 bases lying between them. This CDR3 is 20 amino acids long. Germline V gene sequence: CDR1 TSWWSYY, CDR2 QGS. CDR3 loop: CALGETGPFLVLSGTDKLIF. CDR3 DNA: TGTGCTCTTGGGGAAACTGGGCCTTTTCTCGTACTGTCAGGAACCGATAAACTCATCTTT.

This clone is classed as medium-sized (0.01 to 0.1%). V usage is TRDV1 and J usage is TRDJ1, with 7 bases that match TRDD2. There are 17 residues in the CDR3. The ends lost 3 bases at V and 0 bases at J; junction bases unmatched: 10. CDR1 TSWWSYY and CDR2 QGS come from the germline V gene. CDR3 nucleotide sequence: TGTGCTCTTGGGGACTTCCTAAGGGAATCGTACACCGATAAACTCATCTTT. Its translation is CALGDFLRESYTDKLIF.

As to this clone: TCRdb lists the protein of a much larger clone for this DNA, which differs at residue 4, so this is likely a read error; the protein given here is translated from the DNA itself. This chain uses TRDV2 with TRDJ1; 8 bases agree with TRDD3. The CDR3 contains 15 residues. From germline, CDR1 is GEAIGNYY and CDR2 EKD. V dropped 5 bases and J dropped 0; count of bases not matched to a gene: 7. The chain's CDR3 is CACGSTGGNTDKLIF. The CDR3 coding sequence is TGTGCCTGTGGCAGTACTGGGGGTAACACCGATAAACTCATCTTT.

This clone turned up a few times. The protein TCRdb lists differs from the translation of the DNA at residue 17; the protein given here is translated from the DNA itself. The chain carries TRDV1 and TRDJ1; weak D call: TRDD3 (6 bases). Germline values: CDR1 TSWWSYY, CDR2 QGS. This CDR3 contains 19 residues. CDR3 in amino acids: CALGERGNPPLGGIDKPIF. CDR3 nucleotide sequence: TGTGCTCTTGGGGAACGAGGCAACCCCCCTTTGGGGGGCATCGATAAACCCATCTTT.

This clone is classed as medium-sized. The rearrangement joins TRDV1 to TRDJ2; tentatively, D is TRDD3 (7 bases). V shed 3 bases and J shed 7 bases, with 33 bases lying between them. CDR1 is TSWWSYY, CDR2 QGS, per germline. The CDR3 is 21 amino acids. CDR3 in amino acids: CALGDLHFLENSGDLEAQLFF. CDR3 DNA sequence: TGTGCTCTTGGGGATCTCCACTTCCTGGAGAATTCGGGGGATTTAGAAGCACAACTCTTCTTT.